These T cell receptor beta chains were read from a single sample in a study of cytotoxic CD8 clonotypes in ibrutinib-treated CLL. The method was immunoSEQ multiplex PCR; TCRdb's version includes in-frame clones alone and lacks a portion of them. Of 150,000 to 200,000 clones in the sample, nearly 90% were seen once. Sequenced here: PBMCs, sampled at disease progression, from a patient treated with ibrutinib. The receptor source for this set is a human donor with chronic lymphocytic leukemia. Both conserved end residues are part of each CDR3.

TRBV7-8,CASSLSEIFSGNTIYF
TRBV7-2,CASSPSYNEQFF
TRBV2,CASSELTGETQYF
TRBV30,CAWSNSLQWSNQPQHF
TRBV20-1,CSGQGQETQYF
TRBV19,CASSSFDEQFF
TRBV7-2,CASSSSGGGRGEQYF
TRBV9,CASSPRGGAGNPYGYTF
TRBV6-5,CASRTGGLEQPQHF
TRBV5-1,CASSLSESWDIQYF
TRBV5-1,CASSLAFGGGWNEQFF
TRBV28,CASITGGRETQYF
TRBV30,CDPSAQILNEQFF
TRBV29-1,CSVELVVMTGDDYGYTF
TRBV4-1,CASSQRQGASEKLFF
TRBV7-7,CASSLEAGAQDTQYF
TRBV29-1,CSGLSVQAGYGYTF
TRBV27,CASSSLVGSYEQYF
TRBV6-5,CASSREREGPYEQYF
TRBV7-2,CASSLGGDQPQHF
TRBV19,CASSHGQGSGGEQYF
TRBV29-1,CSVATYEQYF
TRBV27,CASSGSGYEQYF
TRBV19,CASSIEQILAENTGELFF
TRBV27,CASSLAILAARGEQFF
TRBV30,CAWSRGRETQYF
TRBV19,CASSNSAGGWTYEQYF
TRBV6-1,CASSGGGHQPQHF
TRBV2,CASSGGASEQYF